The 28 T cell receptor beta chains below all came from one sample that was sequenced in a study of cytomegalovirus exposure and HLA in healthy donors. Vbeta (60) and Jbeta (13) primers were used in the PCR. Profiled with immunoSEQ multiplex PCR; TCRdb holds only in-frame clones, not every one. The sample contains 54,000 or so clones, about 71% of which appear only once. The sample was PBMCs. These receptors all come from a woman aged 55 to 70 in good health and CMV-seropositive.

The J gene is TRBJ2-3, the V gene TRBV5-6, with 9 bases that match TRBD1. This CDR3 region has 18 residues. Germline V gene lookup returns CDR1 SGHDT and CDR2 YYEEEE. J was trimmed by 0 bases and V by 1 base; bases with no gene match: 9. CDR3: CASSLIQGAKPSTDTQYF. In DNA form, the CDR3 reads TGTGCCAGCAGCTTGATACAGGGGGCCAAGCCTAGCACAGATACGCAGTATTTT.

The chain couples TRBV23-1 to TRBJ1-1; TRBD1 matches at 7 bases. TRBV23-1 is an ORF, with its function uncertain. Trimming removed 8 bases from V and 0 bases from J; junction bases left unmatched: 6. The CDR3 has 14 residues. The CDR3 loop is CASDRQGLNTEAFF. The CDR3 DNA reads TGCGCCAGCGATCGACAGGGTTTGAACACTGAAGCTTTCTTT.

The chain carries TRBV9 and TRBJ1-1, with D unresolved. This CDR3 comprises 13 residues. V was trimmed by 5 bases and J by 0 bases, leaving 8 bases between them. Germline V gives CDR1 SGDLS, CDR2 YYNGEE. CDR3: CASSGNLNTEAFF. The CDR3 nucleotides read TGTGCCAGCAGTGGCAACCTGAACACTGAAGCTTTCTTT.

This chain uses TRBV30 with TRBJ1-1; 8 bases are shared with TRBD1. This CDR3 is built from 13 residues. V lost 5 bases to trimming and J lost 5 bases; unmatched junction nucleotides: 7. From germline, CDR1 is GTSNPN and CDR2 SVGIG (reference sequence). CDR3 protein: CAWEGQVKTEAFF. CDR3 bases: TGTGCCTGGGAGGGACAGGTAAAGACTGAAGCTTTCTTT.

J is TRBJ2-3 and V is TRBV7-9; TRBD1 aligns across 9 bases. The CDR3 spans 17 residues. With V trimmed by 4 bases and J by 5 bases, 13 bases remained unmatched. Germline lookup yields CDR1 SEHNR and CDR2 FQNEAQ (reference sequence). The CDR3 sequence: CASSSTDRGRGEDTQYF. For the CDR3, the DNA is TGTGCCAGCAGCTCAACGGACAGGGGAAGGGGAGAAGATACGCAGTATTTT.

On this clone itself: Other DNA sequences in this specimen translate into the identical CDR3. V usage is TRBV5-1 and J usage is TRBJ1-3, with D possibly being TRBD1 (5 bases). In germline, CDR1 is SGHRS, CDR2 YFSETQ. The ends were cut back, 0 bases at V and 1 base at J, with 8 bases in the middle. The length of the CDR3 is 15 residues. CDR3 in amino acids: CASSLVAGSGNTIYF. Here the CDR3 DNA reads TGCGCCAGCAGCTTGGTCGCAGGGTCTGGAAACACCATATATTTT.

The genes are TRBV25-1 and TRBJ2-7; possible D gene TRBD2, 5 bases. The germline CDR1 and CDR2 sequences are MGHDK and SYGVNS. The CDR3 has 16 residues. Trimming shortened V by 2 bases and J by 3 bases, and 17 bases separated the two germline ends. The chain's CDR3 is CASSEGGVGIYYEQYF. CDR3 nucleotide sequence: TGTGCCAGCAGTGAAGGAGGAGTCGGTATATACTACGAGCAGTACTTC.

The gene calls are TRBV10-3 and TRBJ2-1; possible D gene TRBD1, 6 bases. With 10 bases removed from V and 7 bases from J, the gap between germline ends came to 14 bases. This CDR3 contains 12 residues. Germline CDR1 is ENHRY and CDR2 is SYGVKD. CDR3 sequence reads: CATRQAENEQFF. The CDR3 region has the DNA TGTGCCACCCGACAGGCGGAAAATGAGCAGTTCTTC.

This chain links TRBV9 with TRBJ1-6; 8 bases map to TRBD1. The ends lost 0 bases at V and 9 bases at J; junction bases unmatched: 5. This CDR3 has 15 amino acids. The germline gives CDR1 SGDLS, CDR2 YYNGEE. In nucleotides, the CDR3 is TGTGCCAGCAGCGTAGATGGGACAGGAGGTTCACCCCTCCACTTT. Residues: CASSVDGTGGSPLHF.

The chain carries TRBV4-3 and TRBJ1-2; 7 positions match TRBD1. Germline values: CDR1 LGHNA, CDR2 YSLEER. With V trimmed by 2 bases and J by 6 bases, 12 bases remained unmatched. The CDR3 loop spans 16 amino acids. The CDR3 DNA is TGCGCCAGCAGCCAATCCGCCGCGACTAGGGGGCATGGCTACACCTTC. As protein: CASSQSAATRGHGYTF.

This clone was seen just once. This chain links TRBV5-1 with TRBJ1-3, with 9 bases identical to TRBD1. This CDR3 contains 14 residues. V lost 4 bases to trimming and J lost 3 bases; unmatched junction nucleotides: 2. Germline-derived CDR1 and CDR2 are SGHRS and YFSETQ. The CDR3 DNA follows: TGCGCCAGCAGCCAGGGACAGGGTGGAAACACCATATATTTT. This codes for CASSQGQGGNTIYF.

This clone has just a few counts. In DNA form, the CDR3 reads TGCGCCAGCAGCTGGGCCGGGACAGGTGAGCAGTTCTTC. This codes for CASSWAGTGEQFF. This sequence joins TRBV5-1 and TRBJ2-1; TRBD1 matches at 8 bases. J was trimmed by 9 bases and V by 3 bases; bases with no gene match: 5. Germline values: CDR1 SGHRS, CDR2 YFSETQ. CDR3 length: 13 amino acids.

The chain employs TRBV2 and TRBJ1-2; tentative D call: TRBD1 (5 bases). Trimming stripped 6 bases from V and 7 bases from J, with 15 bases between. This CDR3 has 13 residues. Per germline, CDR1 SNHLY and CDR2 FYNNEI. Here the CDR3 reads CASRGGTSIGYTF. For the CDR3, the DNA is TGTGCCAGCAGAGGAGGGACCTCTATTGGCTACACCTTC.

The rearrangement uses TRBV19 and TRBJ1-6, with 11 bases identical to TRBD1. The germline V gene has CDR1 LNHDA and CDR2 SQIVND (reference sequence). J gave up 7 bases and V 7 bases, and 6 bases lay outside the gene matches. The CDR3 has 15 residues. CDR3 sequence (DNA): TGTGCCAGTAATAATGGACAGGGGGCGAATTCACCCCTCCACTTT. It yields the protein CASNNGQGANSPLHF.

This clone has a count of ten or more. Other DNA sequences in this specimen translate into the identical CDR3. The chain uses TRBV2 and TRBJ2-7; TRBD1 aligns across 10 bases. The ends lost 6 bases at V and 6 bases at J; junction bases unmatched: 8. Germline V gene sequence: CDR1 SNHLY, CDR2 FYNNEI. This CDR3 has 14 amino acids. The CDR3 nucleotides read TGTGCCAGCAGCGGGACAGGGGAAACGGGCGAGCAGTACTTC. This encodes CASSGTGETGEQYF.

The chain carries TRBV10-3 and TRBJ1-3; the match to TRBD1 covers 7 bases. Losses at the gene ends were 11 bases for V and 1 base for J; bases not matched to a gene: 8. Germline CDR1 ENHRY, CDR2 SYGVKD. The CDR3 has 14 residues. CDR3 DNA sequence: TGTGCCGGGAAACAGGGGTTATCTGGAAACACCATATATTTT. Protein: CAGKQGLSGNTIYF.

The rearrangement joins TRBV7-9 to TRBJ2-5; no clear D gene. This CDR3 is built from 14 residues. CDR1 SEHNR and CDR2 FQNEAQ come from the germline V gene (reference sequence). V lost 0 bases, J lost 13 bases, and 18 bases lay in between. CDR3 sequence: CASSLAPAMFGVYF. For the CDR3, the DNA is TGTGCCAGCAGCTTAGCACCCGCAATGTTCGGTGTGTACTTC.

CDR3 amino acids: CASSQDRETQYF. CDR3 DNA: TGTGCCAGCAGCCAAGATCGGGAGACCCAGTACTTC. The chain recombines TRBV4-2 with TRBJ2-5; no clear D gene. Trimming left V 0 bases short and J 5 bases short, with 4 bases between. Germline V gives CDR1 LGHNA, CDR2 YNFKEQ. The length of the CDR3 is 12 residues.

This clone was detected a few times. This sequence joins TRBV10-3 and TRBJ1-2, with TRBD1 matching 7 bases. V shed 7 bases, J shed 8 bases, and the junction held 10 bases outside the gene matches. The CDR3 is 13 amino acids. Per the germline V gene, CDR1 is ENHRY and CDR2 is SYGVKD. The CDR3 loop is CAIKETGLWGYTF. In nucleotides, the CDR3 is TGTGCCATCAAGGAGACAGGGCTCTGGGGCTACACCTTC.

The CDR3 loop reads CASSLIEGYYEQYF. CDR3 nucleotides: TGTGCCAGCAGCTTGATCGAGGGTTACTACGAGCAGTACTTC. This chain links TRBV11-2 with TRBJ2-7, with D maybe TRBD2 (5 bases). CDR1 is SGHAT, CDR2 FQNNGV, per germline. The CDR3 extends over 14 amino acids. V lost 3 bases and J 3 bases, leaving 12 bases between the germline ends. The whole variable domain, filled in from reference TRBV11-2 and TRBJ2-7, reads EAGVAQSPRYKIIEKRQSVAFWCNPISGHATLYWYQQILGQGPKLLIQFQNNGVVDDSQLPKDRFSAERLKGVDSTLKIQPAKLEDSAVYLCASSLIEGYYEQYFGPGTRLTVT.

On this clone: At one end the junction does not follow the germline gene, possibly because of a read error. The chain has TRBV30 and TRBJ2-7; D perhaps matches TRBD1 (6 bases). CDR3 length: 12 residues. CDR1 is GTSNPN and CDR2 is SVGIG in the germline V gene (reference sequence). CDR3 DNA: TGTGCGGGCGCACAGGGCTCCCACGAGCAGTACTTC. Its translation is CAGAQGSHEQYF.

The chain has TRBV2 and TRBJ2-3, with 7 bases that match TRBD2. CDR3 length: 15 amino acids. Germline assignment: CDR1 SNHLY and CDR2 FYNNEI. The junction had 7 bases not matched to a gene; V was cut back by 6 bases and J by 1 base. The CDR3 here is CASSWEGAGTDTQYF. The CDR3 DNA follows: TGTGCCAGCAGCTGGGAGGGAGCAGGCACAGATACGCAGTATTTT.

CDR3 region: CASSQDSGLFQPQHF. The DNA for the CDR3 is TGTGCCAGCAGCCAGGACAGCGGATTATTTCAGCCCCAGCATTTT. The V gene is TRBV7-8, the J gene TRBJ1-5; the D gene is possibly TRBD1 (6 bases). Germline CDR1 is SGHVS and CDR2 is FQNEAQ. There are 15 residues in the CDR3. V lost 5 bases and J 6 bases, leaving 17 bases between the germline ends.

In regard to this clone: An end of the junction differs from the germline gene, which may be a read error. The chain links TRBV7-9 to TRBJ1-2; 8 bases align to TRBD1. CDR3 length: 14 residues. Germline values: CDR1 SEHNR, CDR2 FQNEAQ (reference sequence). CDR3 bases: TGTTCCAGCAGCACCACGACAGGGGTCTATGGCTACACCTTC. Translation: CSSSTTTGVYGYTF.

This chain joins TRBV19 and TRBJ2-7; 7 nucleotides line up with TRBD1. V shed 8 bases, J shed 7 bases, and the junction held 11 bases outside the gene matches. This CDR3 region has 13 residues. Germline CDR1 is LNHDA and CDR2 is SQIVND (reference sequence). Here the CDR3 DNA reads TGTGCCAGTCTTGGACAGGCTGCCGGGGAGCAGTACTTC. Its protein is CASLGQAAGEQYF.

This clone came up a few times. The rearrangement links TRBV29-1 to TRBJ2-7, with a possible D match to TRBD1 (5 bases). With 6 bases removed from V and 2 bases from J, the gap between germline ends came to 11 bases. CDR3 length: 12 residues. Germline V gives CDR1 SQVTM, CDR2 ANQGSEA. CDR3 DNA: TGCAGCGTCTTGCAGGGTACCTACGAGCAGTACTTC. Its protein product is CSVLQGTYEQYF.

The chain carries TRBV6-6 and TRBJ2-1; 7 bases fit TRBD2. V trimming: 5 bases; J trimming: 2 bases; junction bases outside the gene matches: 6. CDR3 size: 15 residues. The germline CDR1 and CDR2 sequences are MNHNY and SVGAGI (reference sequence). Written as DNA, the CDR3 is TGTGCCAGCAGTCACCAGAGCGGGGCCTACAATGAGCAGTTCTTC. Amino acids: CASSHQSGAYNEQFF.

V gene TRBV5-1 combines with J gene TRBJ2-1; no clear D gene. Trimming cost V 0 bases and J 8 bases, with 15 bases left between them. Germline V CDR1 and CDR2: SGHRS, YFSETQ. This CDR3 contains 15 residues. CDR3: CASSLVLTKTDEQFF. CDR3 in DNA: TGCGCCAGCAGCTTGGTCCTTACCAAAACGGATGAGCAGTTCTTC.